Below, 9 T cell receptor beta chains from the same sample are listed, as sequenced in a study of cytomegalovirus exposure and HLA in healthy donors. Clones were sequenced by immunoSEQ multiplex PCR, and TCRdb holds only the in-frame ones, with some missing. The sample contains under 100,000 clones, 85% to 95% of which appear only once. Material for sequencing was PBMCs. The receptors stem from a woman aged 18-30 years in good health and CMV-seronegative.

This rearrangement joins TRBV7-6 to TRBJ2-7; 8 nucleotides align to TRBD1. This CDR3 comprises 14 residues. In germline, CDR1 is SGHVS, CDR2 FNYEAQ. J lost 4 bases, V lost 5 bases, and 7 bases had no gene match. CDR3 region: CASSPAGGLYEQYF. In DNA, the CDR3 is TGTGCCAGCAGCCCGGCAGGGGGCTTGTACGAGCAGTACTTC.

This sequence joins TRBV5-1 and TRBJ2-2; no reliable D call. Germline-derived CDR1 and CDR2 are SGHRS and YFSETQ. The CDR3 totals 16 residues. Trimming left V 4 bases short and J 3 bases short, with 16 bases between. CDR3 DNA sequence: TGCGCCAGCAGCGGCGACATCCGAACGGACACCGGGGAGCTGTTTTTT. This gives the protein CASSGDIRTDTGELFF.

The genes are TRBV4-3 and TRBJ2-1; possible D gene TRBD2, 5 bases. Germline V gene lookup returns CDR1 LGHNA and CDR2 YSLEER. The length of the CDR3 is 13 residues. Trimming left V 0 bases short and J 8 bases short, with 8 bases between. Here the CDR3 DNA reads TGCGCCAGCAGCCAAGATCCAGCGGATGAGCAGTTCTTC. This codes for CASSQDPADEQFF.

DNA of the CDR3: TGTGCCAGCAGCTTATATGAGGGGGCGAACACCGGGGAGCTGTTTTTT. Its translation is CASSLYEGANTGELFF. The chain links TRBV11-2 to TRBJ2-2, with D perhaps TRBD1 (6 bases). The CDR3 is 16 amino acids. Germline CDR1 reads SGHAT; CDR2 reads FQNNGV. The V gene lost 2 bases and the J gene lost 0 bases, with 10 bases spanning the gap.

The chain uses TRBV7-2 and TRBJ2-1, with D unresolved. In germline, CDR1 is SGHTA, CDR2 FQGNSA. There are 15 residues in the CDR3. The V gene lost 1 base and the J gene lost 4 bases, with 11 bases spanning the gap. CDR3 sequence (DNA): TGTGCCAGCAGCTTAGATTGGTCAGTTTACAATGAGCAGTTCTTC. It yields the protein CASSLDWSVYNEQFF.

This chain connects TRBV4-3 to TRBJ2-7, with D possibly TRBD1 on 6 matching bases. The CDR3 is made up of 15 amino acids. Trimming stripped 2 bases from V and 0 bases from J, with 11 bases between. Germline-derived CDR1 and CDR2 are LGHNA and YSLEER. DNA for the CDR3: TGCGCCAGCAGCCAACGATCGGACAGCTCCTACGAGCAGTACTTC. It specifies CASSQRSDSSYEQYF.

CDR3 in DNA: TGTGCCAGCAGGCAGGGGCGAGAGAATTCACCCCTCCACTTT. Amino acids: CASRQGRENSPLHF. This chain links TRBV9 with TRBJ1-6; the D gene is possibly TRBD1 (6 bases). Germline CDR1 reads SGDLS; CDR2 reads YYNGEE. The V end was cut by 5 bases, the J end by 7 bases, with 13 bases between. The CDR3 has 14 residues.

This rearrangement joins TRBV5-1 to TRBJ2-5; tentatively, D is TRBD2 (7 bases). This CDR3 has 15 residues. V gave up 0 bases and J gave up 5 bases, with 14 bases separating them. CDR1 is SGHRS, CDR2 YFSETQ, per germline. Here the CDR3 DNA reads TGCGCCAGCAGCTTGGAAGGGGGGGCCTGGGAGACCCAGTACTTC. It codes for CASSLEGGAWETQYF.

The gene calls are TRBV28 and TRBJ2-1, with D unclear. The CDR3 sequence is 13 residues long. Between the trimmed V and J ends, which lost 3 bases and 8 bases, there was a span of 11 bases. Germline CDR1 is MDHEN and CDR2 is SYDVKM. CDR3 DNA: TGTGCCAGCAGTTTTCAGGCCGGCCATGAGCAGTTCTTC. This translates into CASSFQAGHEQFF.